A selection of T cell receptor beta chains follows, all from one sample in a study of monozygotic twins with inflammatory bowel disease. TCRdb processed the 5' RACE reads again and assigns one entry to each CDR3 protein, with no DNA. The sample's table shows fewer than 550,000 distinct CDR3 sequences. The sample comprised blood. Source of these receptors: a human donor with ulcerative colitis or Crohn's disease, or a healthy co-twin of an affected twin (not recorded which). CDR3s include the opening cysteine and the closing phenylalanine or tryptophan.

V: TRBV18; length: 17; J: TRBJ2-1; CDR3: CASSPLSGTPKGNEQFF
V: TRBV21-1; length: 15; J: TRBJ2-1; CDR3: CASSKRGRDYNEQFF
V: TRBV4-2; length: 19; J: TRBJ1-1; CDR3: CASSQDRRDSGRMNTEAFF
V: TRBV7-8; length: 17; J: TRBJ2-1; CDR3: CASSLAHKFQGYNEQFF
V: TRBV4-1; length: 16; J: TRBJ2-3; CDR3: CASSDAGAYTSDTQYF
V: TRBV7-2; length: 19; J: TRBJ2-6; CDR3: CASSLASDTNPSGANVLTF
V: TRBV4-3; length: 19; J: TRBJ2-2; CDR3: CASSRRGLAGGTNTGELFF
V: TRBV7-3; length: 15; J: TRBJ1-1; CDR3: CASSSTGNMNTEAFF
V: TRBV7-2; length: 17; J: TRBJ2-1; CDR3: CASSSSPAGSSYNEQFF
V: TRBV12-3/TRBV12-4; length: 13; J: TRBJ2-5; CDR3: CASSLGVRSTQYF
V: TRBV6-5; length: 14; J: TRBJ2-5; CDR3: CASSYSTIQETQYF
V: TRBV7-9; length: 14; J: TRBJ1-2; CDR3: CASSPIGQLYGYTF
V: TRBV7-9; length: 15; J: TRBJ1-4; CDR3: CASSLWQGLNEKLFF
V: TRBV5-1; length: 18; J: TRBJ2-2; CDR3: CASSLGLDTLLNTGELFF
V: TRBV5-6; length: 18; J: TRBJ2-2; CDR3: CASSPRWRGGAETGELFF
V: TRBV24-1; length: 18; J: TRBJ2-1; CDR3: CATSDSWTTGRSFDEQFF